The clone carrying this TCR beta chain came up many times. Its cognate antigen is unknown. The data belong to a study of T cells in Graves' hyperthyroidism and ophthalmopathy. Background on the study: Peripheral blood collection took place at initial diagnosis, before any treatment.

CDR1 is SGDLS and CDR2 is YYNGEE in the germline V gene. There are 14 residues in the CDR3. V was pared by 7 bases and J by 0 bases, with 11 bases between. Researchers took RNA transcripts and amplified the TCR beta CDR3 regions from them. The primer set for the first-round RT-PCR of the TCR CDR3 was HTBI. TCRdb called the multiplex PCR reads again in MiXCR, with one record for every CDR3 protein. In the table there are roughly 99,000 distinct CDR3 sequences, roughly 15% of which are singletons. Study results and limitations: Most expanded thyroid clonotypes above 0.001 recurred in blood.

Patients aged 18 to 65 had newly diagnosed hyperthyroidism that had lasted under 2 months. Source material for PBMCs was more than 9.5 ml fresh peripheral blood. The chain employs TRBV9 and TRBJ1-3, with D hard to call. This sequence was found in a woman aged 45-60 years with Graves' hyperthyroidism. The source material was blood. The CDR3: CASAPYHSGNTIYF. CDR3 bases: TGTGCCAGCGCGCCTTACCACTCTGGAAACACCATATATTTT.